This entry concerns a single T cell receptor (beta chain). The record originates from a study of blood T cell repertoires in COVID-19. Study-level information: Nucleic acid was either cDNA or gDNA, and it came from T cells, B-cell-depleted T cells, or PBMCs.

In the authors' methods: Amplification from reference gene primers served as the basis for estimated nucleated cell counts. The method was immunoSEQ multiplex PCR; TCRdb's version includes in-frame clones alone and lacks a portion of them. V, J and clone size are those of that table, while D and trimming were read from the DNA. The sample has some 90,000 clones, roughly 90% seen once. Seattle-derived patients entered the study during active infection and were followed longitudinally. Germline CDR1 KGHDR, CDR2 SFDVKD. The CDR3 is made up of 13 amino acids. With 3 bases clipped from V and 7 bases from J, the junction kept 1 base outside the gene matches.

The chain couples TRBV24-1 to TRBJ2-5, with 10 bases identical to TRBD2. The sample taken for sequencing was peripheral blood. This TCR was sampled from a man aged 50 or older with COVID-19, enrolled during active disease. In nucleotides, the CDR3 is TGTGCCACCAGTGATGTAGCGGGGGGGACCCAGTACTTC. It translates to CATSDVAGGTQYF.